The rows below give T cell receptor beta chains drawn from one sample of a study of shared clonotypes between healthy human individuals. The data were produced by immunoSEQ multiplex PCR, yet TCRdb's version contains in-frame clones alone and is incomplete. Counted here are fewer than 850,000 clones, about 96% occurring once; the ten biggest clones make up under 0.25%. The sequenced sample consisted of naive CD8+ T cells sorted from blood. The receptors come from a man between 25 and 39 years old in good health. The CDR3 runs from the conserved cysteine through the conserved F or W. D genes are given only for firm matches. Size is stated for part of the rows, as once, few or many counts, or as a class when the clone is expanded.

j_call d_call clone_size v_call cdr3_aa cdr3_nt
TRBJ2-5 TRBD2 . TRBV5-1 CASSLPGLAGQETQYF TGCGCCAGCAGCTTGCCGGGACTAGCGGGACAGGAGACCCAGTACTTC
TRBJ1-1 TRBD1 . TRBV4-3 CASSQVLGLDRVNTEAFF TGCGCCAGCAGCCAAGTCCTCGGGTTGGACAGGGTGAACACTGAAGCTTTCTTT
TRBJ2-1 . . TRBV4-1 CASSQESTQYNEQFF TGCGCCAGCAGCCAAGAAAGTACTCAATACAATGAGCAGTTCTTC
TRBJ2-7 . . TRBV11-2 CASSIHGRSSYEQYF TGTGCCAGCAGCATTCATGGGAGGAGCTCCTACGAGCAGTACTTC
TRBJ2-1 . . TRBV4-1 CASSRGQYEQFF TGCGCCAGCAGCCGCGGCCAGTATGAGCAGTTCTTC
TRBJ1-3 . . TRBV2 CASMGSGNTIYF TGTGCCAGCATGGGCTCTGGAAACACCATATATTTT
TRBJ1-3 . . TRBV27 CASRPGPVGNTIYF TGTGCCAGCAGACCGGGACCGGTCGGAAACACCATATATTTT
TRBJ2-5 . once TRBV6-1 CASSSRHQETQYF TGTGCCAGCAGTAGCAGGCACCAAGAGACCCAGTACTTC
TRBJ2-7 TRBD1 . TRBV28 CASSLPGDSSYEQYF TGTGCCAGCAGTTTACCCGGGGACAGCTCCTACGAGCAGTACTTC
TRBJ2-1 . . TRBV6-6 CASSYGLDEQFF TGTGCCAGCAGTTACGGGCTTGATGAGCAGTTCTTC
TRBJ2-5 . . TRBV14 CASSPRRARETQYF TGTGCCAGCAGCCCCCGGAGGGCCCGGGAGACCCAGTACTTC
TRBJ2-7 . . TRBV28 CASSFLDSYEQYF TGTGCCAGCAGTTTTCTAGACTCCTACGAGCAGTACTTC
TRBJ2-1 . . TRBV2 CASSYGLYNEQFF TGTGCCAGCAGCTACGGACTGTACAATGAGCAGTTCTTC
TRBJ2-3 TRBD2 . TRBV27 CASSSGLAGGTDTQYF TGTGCCAGCAGTTCGGGACTAGCGGGAGGCACAGATACGCAGTATTTT
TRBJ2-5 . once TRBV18 CASSTIKTGGETQYF TGTGCCAGCTCAACCATTAAGACAGGCGGTGAGACCCAGTACTTC
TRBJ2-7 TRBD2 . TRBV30 CAWDSSGRGYEQYF TGTGCCTGGGACAGTAGCGGGAGGGGCTACGAGCAGTACTTC
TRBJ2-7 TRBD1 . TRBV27 CASSFGTGVHEQYF TGTGCCAGCAGTTTCGGGACAGGGGTCCACGAGCAGTACTTC
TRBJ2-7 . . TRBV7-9 CASSLVLTPYEQYF TGTGCCAGCAGCTTAGTATTAACGCCCTACGAGCAGTACTTC
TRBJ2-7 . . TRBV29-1 CSVALGNKASYEQYF TGCAGCGTTGCCCTTGGGAACAAGGCCTCCTACGAGCAGTACTTC
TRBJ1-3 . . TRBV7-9 CASSFRGRPADTIYF TGTGCCAGCAGCTTTCGAGGGCGCCCGGCGGACACCATATATTTT
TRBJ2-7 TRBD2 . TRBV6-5 CASSSSSGRPYEQYF TGTGCCAGCAGTTCCTCTAGCGGGAGGCCCTACGAGCAGTACTTC
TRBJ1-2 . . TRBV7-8 CASGAPRGFYGYTF TGTGCCAGCGGAGCACCGAGGGGTTTCTATGGCTACACCTTC
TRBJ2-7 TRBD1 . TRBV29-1 CSVEADRGPYEQYF TGCAGCGTTGAGGCCGACAGGGGACCCTACGAGCAGTACTTC
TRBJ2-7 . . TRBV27 CASSLVGGAHEQYF TGTGCCAGCAGTTTGGTTGGTGGGGCGCACGAGCAGTACTTC
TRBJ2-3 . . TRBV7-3 CASSLRGEYTDTQYF TGTGCCAGCAGCTTAAGGGGCGAGTACACAGATACGCAGTATTTT
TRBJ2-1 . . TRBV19 CASSITPGNEQFF TGTGCCAGTAGTATTACACCGGGGAATGAGCAGTTCTTC
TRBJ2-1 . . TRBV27 CASIGPSSSNEQFF TGTGCCAGCATCGGGCCGAGTTCTAGCAATGAGCAGTTCTTC
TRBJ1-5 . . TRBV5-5 CASSSPNQPQHF TGTGCCAGCAGCTCGCCGAATCAGCCCCAGCATTTT
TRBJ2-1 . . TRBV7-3 CASSFGAEVYNEQFF TGTGCCAGCAGCTTCGGCGCGGAAGTGTACAATGAGCAGTTCTTC
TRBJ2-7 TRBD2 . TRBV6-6 CASVNQGTSREQYF TGTGCCAGCGTGAATCAGGGGACTAGCCGCGAGCAGTACTTC
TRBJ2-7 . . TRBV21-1 CASSKGLGGASGFYEQYF TGTGCCAGCAGCAAAGGTTTGGGCGGCGCTAGCGGGTTCTACGAGCAGTACTTC
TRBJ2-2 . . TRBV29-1 CSAEMGIGDTGELFF TGCAGCGCCGAGATGGGTATCGGGGACACCGGGGAGCTGTTTTTT
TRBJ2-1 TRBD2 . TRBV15 CATSRVTSGRFNEQFF TGTGCCACCAGCAGAGTGACTAGCGGGAGATTCAATGAGCAGTTCTTC
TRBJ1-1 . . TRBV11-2 CASSLVQVEEAFF TGTGCCAGCAGCTTAGTGCAGGTGGAGGAAGCTTTCTTT
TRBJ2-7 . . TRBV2 CASKGYEQYF TGTGCCAGCAAAGGTTACGAGCAGTACTTC
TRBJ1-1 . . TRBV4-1 CASSPLGNTEAFF TGCGCCAGCAGCCCCTTGGGGAACACTGAAGCTTTCTTT
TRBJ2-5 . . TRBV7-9 CASSLWQVQETQYF TGTGCCAGCAGCTTATGGCAAGTACAAGAGACCCAGTACTTC
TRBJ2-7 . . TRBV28 CASSFRPYEQYF TGTGCCAGCAGTTTTAGACCGTACGAGCAGTACTTC
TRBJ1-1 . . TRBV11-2 CASSLGPHTEAFF TGTGCCAGCAGCTTAGGGCCTCACACTGAAGCTTTCTTT
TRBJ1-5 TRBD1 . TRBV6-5 CARRDRDQPQHF TGTGCCAGGAGAGACAGGGATCAGCCCCAGCATTTT
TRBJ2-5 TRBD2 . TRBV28 CASSPILAGVETQYF TGTGCCAGCAGCCCCATACTAGCGGGAGTTGAGACCCAGTACTTC
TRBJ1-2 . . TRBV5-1 CASSSGGTAYGYTF TGCGCCAGCAGCTCTGGTGGGACGGCCTATGGCTACACCTTC
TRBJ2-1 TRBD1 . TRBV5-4 CASSEDRDWNEQFF TGTGCCAGCAGCGAGGACAGGGACTGGAATGAGCAGTTCTTC
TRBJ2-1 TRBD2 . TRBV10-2 CASSGFTGGPKNEQFF TGCGCCAGCAGTGGGTTCACGGGAGGGCCAAAGAATGAGCAGTTCTTC
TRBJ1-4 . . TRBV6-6 CASSRTDGREKLFF TGTGCCAGCAGCCGGACCGACGGAAGAGAAAAACTGTTTTTT
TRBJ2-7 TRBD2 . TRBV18 CASSELPGLTTYEQYF TGTGCCAGCTCCGAACTTCCGGGACTAACAACCTACGAGCAGTACTTC
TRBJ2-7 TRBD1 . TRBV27 CASSRTGYEQYF TGTGCCAGCAGTAGGACAGGGTACGAGCAGTACTTC
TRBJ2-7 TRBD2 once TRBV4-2 CASSQDTSGGGIGYEQYF TGTGCCAGCAGCCAAGATACTAGCGGGGGAGGCATTGGCTACGAGCAGTACTTC
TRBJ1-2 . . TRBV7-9 CASSPEGVFKANYGYTF TGTGCCAGCAGCCCGGAGGGGGTCTTTAAAGCTAACTATGGCTACACCTTC
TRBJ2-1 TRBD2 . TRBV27 CASSPRTSGRYNEQFF TGTGCCAGCAGTCCCCGGACTAGCGGGAGGTACAATGAGCAGTTCTTC
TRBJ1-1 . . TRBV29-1 CSVKGGQTTEAFF TGCAGCGTTAAGGGGGGCCAGACCACTGAAGCTTTCTTT
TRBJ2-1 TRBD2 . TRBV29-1 CSVEPLLAGASNEQFF TGCAGCGTTGAACCCTTACTAGCGGGAGCATCGAATGAGCAGTTCTTC
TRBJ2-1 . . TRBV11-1 CASSPSPQGISYNEQFF TGTGCCAGCAGCCCATCCCCGCAGGGGATCTCCTACAATGAGCAGTTCTTC
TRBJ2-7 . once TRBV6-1 CASSERGAAYEQYF TGTGCCAGCAGTGAAAGGGGGGCAGCCTACGAGCAGTACTTC
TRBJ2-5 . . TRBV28 CASSPITRGETQYF TGTGCCAGCAGTCCGATTACTAGGGGAGAGACCCAGTACTTC
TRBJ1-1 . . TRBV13 CASSLGGGYTEAFF TGTGCCAGCAGCTTGGGGGGCGGATACACTGAAGCTTTCTTT
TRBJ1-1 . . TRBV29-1 CSVLGQGTEAFF TGCAGCGTGCTGGGGCAGGGCACTGAAGCTTTCTTT
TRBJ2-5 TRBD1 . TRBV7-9 CASSLVGDRGETQYF TGTGCCAGCAGCTTAGTTGGGGACAGGGGAGAGACCCAGTACTTC
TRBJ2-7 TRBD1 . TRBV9 CASSVRDRVYEQYF TGTGCCAGCAGCGTCCGGGACAGGGTCTACGAGCAGTACTTC
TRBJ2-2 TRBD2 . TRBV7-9 CASSFPSGKNTGELFF TGTGCCAGCAGCTTCCCTAGCGGGAAAAACACCGGGGAGCTGTTTTTT